This TCR beta chain emerged from a study of cytomegalovirus exposure and HLA in healthy donors. In regard to this clone: Antigen specificity is unknown.

Trimming took 10 bases from V and 3 from J, leaving 14 bases between them. Germline V gene lookup returns CDR1 SGDLS and CDR2 YYNGEE. This CDR3 is 13 amino acids long. Study-wide results and caveats: A later analysis reportedly identified an Asian-associated ancestry cluster as carrying fewer N-insertions than the approximately 710-donor mean.

Amplification used 60 Vbeta primers and 13 Jbeta primers. Generated by immunoSEQ multiplex PCR, the TCRdb table keeps only in-frame clones and is missing some. The sample includes 150,000 to 200,000 clones, roughly 78% of them seen just once. The TCR was taken from a man in his forties in good health and CMV-seropositive. This chain connects TRBV9 to TRBJ1-3, with a possible D match to TRBD1 (5 bases). Material: PBMCs. The CDR3 region is CAAGESGGNTIYF. DNA of the CDR3: TGTGCCGCGGGGGAGTCAGGTGGAAACACCATATATTTT.